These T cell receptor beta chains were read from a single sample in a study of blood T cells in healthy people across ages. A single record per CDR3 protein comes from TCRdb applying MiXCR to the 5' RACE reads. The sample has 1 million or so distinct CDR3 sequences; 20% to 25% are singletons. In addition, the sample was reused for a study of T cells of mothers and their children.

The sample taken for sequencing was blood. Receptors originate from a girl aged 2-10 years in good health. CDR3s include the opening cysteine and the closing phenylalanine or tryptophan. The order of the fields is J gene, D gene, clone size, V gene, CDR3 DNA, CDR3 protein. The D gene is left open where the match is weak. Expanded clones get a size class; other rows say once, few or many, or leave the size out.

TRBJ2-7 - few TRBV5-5 TGTGCCAGCAGCTGGGGACTTTCCCCCGAGCAGTACTTC CASSWGLSPEQYF
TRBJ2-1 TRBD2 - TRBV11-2 TGTGCCAGCAGCATAAATGGACTAGCGGAATTTCCTTACAATGAGCAGTTCTTC CASSINGLAEFPYNEQFF
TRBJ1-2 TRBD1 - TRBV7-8 TGTGCCAGCAGGTCGACAGGGGAGGGCTACACCTTC CASRSTGEGYTF
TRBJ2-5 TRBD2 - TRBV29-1 TGCAGCGTCGCCCCCGGACTAGTTAAAGAGACCCAGTACTTC CSVAPGLVKETQYF
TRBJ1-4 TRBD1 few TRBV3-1 TGTGCCAGCAGCCAGGAGACAGGGGGCGGTGAAAAACTGTTTTTT CASSQETGGGEKLFF
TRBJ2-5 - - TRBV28 TGTGCCAGCAGTTGGGTTATCCGGGGGGAGACCCAGTACTTC CASSWVIRGETQYF
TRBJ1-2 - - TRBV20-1 TGCAGTGCCCTAATGAGAGGGGAATATGGCTACACCTTC CSALMRGEYGYTF
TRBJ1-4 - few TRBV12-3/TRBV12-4 TGTGCCAGCAGCCGGGACGGTGAAAAACTGTTTTTT CASSRDGEKLFF
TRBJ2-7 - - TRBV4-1 TGCGCCAGCAGCCAAGTAGAGTTCGGCGAGCAGTACTTC CASSQVEFGEQYF
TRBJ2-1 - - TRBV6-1 TGTGCCAGCAGTGAAAGACCCAGGGTCGGATGGAATGAGCAGTTCTTC CASSERPRVGWNEQFF
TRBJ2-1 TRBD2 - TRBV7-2 TGTGCCAGCCGGACTAGCGGCCCCAATGAGCAGTTCTTC CASRTSGPNEQFF
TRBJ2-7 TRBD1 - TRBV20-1 TGCAGTGCTCTACAGGGGTGGTACGAGCAGTACTTC CSALQGWYEQYF
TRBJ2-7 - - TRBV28 TGTGCCAGCAGTTTGATAGGACAGTCCTACGAGCAGTACTTC CASSLIGQSYEQYF
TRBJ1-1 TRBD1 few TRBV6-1 TGTGCCAGCAGTGAGGACAGGGTAGGGTTGAACACTGAAGCTTTCTTT CASSEDRVGLNTEAFF
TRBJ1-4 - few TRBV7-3 TGTGCCAGCAGCTTGCGGGGGGACCAACCATTT CASSLRGDQPF
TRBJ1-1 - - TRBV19 TGTGCCAGCCTCCGGGGGTCTGAAGCTTTCTTT CASLRGSEAFF
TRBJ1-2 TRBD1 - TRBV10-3 TGTGCCATCAGTGACCCGGGGACAGTCTTCTATGGCTACACCTTC CAISDPGTVFYGYTF
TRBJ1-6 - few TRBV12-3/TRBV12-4 TGTGCCAGCAGTCTCACCGGGGACTCACCCCTCCACTTT CASSLTGDSPLHF
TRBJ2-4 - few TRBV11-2 TGTGCCAGCAGCCTTACTGGGAAGGGTGGAAACATTCAGTACTTC CASSLTGKGGNIQYF
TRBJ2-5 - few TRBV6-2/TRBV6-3 TGTGCCAGCAGTTATTGGAGTGGAGGGGAGACCCAGTACTTC CASSYWSGGETQYF
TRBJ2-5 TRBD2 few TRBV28 TGTGCCAGCAGTTTAGGGAGACGGACTAGCACCCAAGGGACCCAGTACTTC CASSLGRRTSTQGTQYF
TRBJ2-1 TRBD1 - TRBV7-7 TGTGCTAGCAGCTCAAAACAGGGGATGAAGGATGAGCAGTTCTTC CASSSKQGMKDEQFF
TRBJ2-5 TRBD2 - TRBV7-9 TGTGCCAGCAGCCCTAGACTAGCCCCCTCTGGAGAGACCCAGTACTTC CASSPRLAPSGETQYF
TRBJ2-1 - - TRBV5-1 TGCGCCAGCAGCTTGGCACAGGGAAACAATGAGCAGTTCTTC CASSLAQGNNEQFF
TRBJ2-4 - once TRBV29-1 TGCAGCGTTGAAGTAGCGTTCGTTAACAAAAACATTCAGTACTTC CSVEVAFVNKNIQYF
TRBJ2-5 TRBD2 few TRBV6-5 TGTGCCAGCAGTGATCCGGGACTAGCGGACGAGACCCAGTACTTC CASSDPGLADETQYF
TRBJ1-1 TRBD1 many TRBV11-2 TGTGCCAGCAGCTCAGGACAGACAGGGTTTGACACTGAAGCTTTCTTT CASSSGQTGFDTEAFF
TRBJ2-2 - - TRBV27 TGTGCCAGCAGTTCGGGACTCGGCGCCGGGGAGCTGTTTTTT CASSSGLGAGELFF
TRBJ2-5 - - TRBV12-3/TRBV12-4 TGTGCCAGCAGTGGGGTGGGGACCCAGTACTTC CASSGVGTQYF
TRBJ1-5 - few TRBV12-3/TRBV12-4 TGTGCCAGCGATCGGTCAGGGGATCAGCCCCAGCATTTT CASDRSGDQPQHF
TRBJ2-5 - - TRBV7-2 TGTGCCAGCAGCCGAACGGTATCCCGTGCCGTGGCGGAGACCCAGTACTTC CASSRTVSRAVAETQYF
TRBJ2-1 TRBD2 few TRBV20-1 TGCAGTGCTAGAGTAATAGCGGGGGGCCTCAATGAGCAGTTCTTC CSARVIAGGLNEQFF
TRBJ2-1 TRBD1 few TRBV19 TGTGCCAGTAGTAAAAGGACAGGGACAATCAATGAGCAGTTCTTC CASSKRTGTINEQFF
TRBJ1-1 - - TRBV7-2 TGTGCCAGCAGCGAGGTGGGGGGGAATGAAGCTTTCTTT CASSEVGGNEAFF
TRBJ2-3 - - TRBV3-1 TGTGCCAGCAGCCAAAAGACTTTAGGCGACCCCAATAGCACAGATACGCAGTATTTT CASSQKTLGDPNSTDTQYF